Below are 9 T cell receptor beta chains sequenced from a single sample in a study of shared clonotypes between healthy human individuals (TCRdb year 2020). Libraries were made using the immunoSEQ multiplex PCR assay. This is the immuneACCESS table as TCRdb keeps it, with only in-frame sequences that have V and J called. A part of the clones is gone; compared with another copy, unresolved V genes explain less than half, and the rest is unexplained. The sample table lists 2 million to 2.5 million clones, roughly 95% of them with a count of one. The top ten clonotypes cover about 0.13% of the sample. Sequenced: naive CD4+ T cells sorted from blood. The intended sense of this specimen's cell subset or site label: CD45RA+ positively selected. Receptors originate from a young man in good health.

This clone was found a few times. The CDR3 DNA follows: TGTGCCATCCGGGACTCCTATAATTCACCCCTCCACTTT. Protein sequence: CAIRDSYNSPLHF. This chain connects TRBV7-2 to TRBJ1-6; D is uncertain. V was clipped by 10 bases and J by 0 bases, with 7 bases between them. This CDR3 contains 13 residues. Germline V lookup: CDR1 SGHTA, CDR2 FQGNSA.

This clone was observed once. The V gene is TRBV10-3, the J gene TRBJ1-2; possible D gene TRBD1, 5 bases. V gave up 4 bases and J gave up 11 bases, with 14 bases separating them. The germline V gene has CDR1 ENHRY and CDR2 SYGVKD. The CDR3 runs to 12 residues. This CDR3 reads CAISGFRESYTF. The DNA for the CDR3 is TGTGCCATCAGTGGGTTCAGGGAATCTTACACCTTC.

Details on this clone: Within the sample, other DNA sequences also encode this same CDR3. CDR3 amino acids: CASSLVQDTDTQYF. The CDR3, as DNA: TGTGCCAGCAGCTTAGTGCAGGACACAGATACGCAGTATTTT. The genes are TRBV7-9 and TRBJ2-3; D not certain. The CDR3 is 14 amino acids. Germline-derived CDR1 and CDR2 are SEHNR and FQNEAQ (reference sequence). Trimming stripped 1 base from V and 2 bases from J, with 7 bases between. Variable domain in full (rest from reference TRBV7-9 and TRBJ2-3): DTGVSQNPRHKITKRGQNVTFRCDPISEHNRLYWYRQTLGQGPEFLTYFQNEAQLEKSRLLSDRFSAERPKGSFSTLEIQRTEQGDSAMYLCASSLVQDTDTQYFGPGTRLTVL.

The CDR3 sequence is CASSGTGGYNSPLHF. CDR3 DNA sequence: TGTGCCAGCAGCGGCACAGGAGGATATAATTCACCCCTCCACTTT. The chain employs TRBV7-6 and TRBJ1-6, with D perhaps matching TRBD1 (5 bases). Germline CDR1 is SGHVS and CDR2 is FNYEAQ. This CDR3 region has 15 residues. Deletions cut 5 bases from V and 4 bases from J, with 12 bases between.

This chain connects TRBV5-1 to TRBJ2-3, with no clear D. The V end was cut by 0 bases, the J end by 3 bases, with 8 bases between. Germline V gene sequence: CDR1 SGHRS, CDR2 YFSETQ. CDR3 length: 14 amino acids. The CDR3 DNA sequence: TGCGCCAGCAGCTTGGATTTCGGAACAGATACGCAGTATTTT. Protein: CASSLDFGTDTQYF.

This chain joins TRBV6-5 and TRBJ2-5; TRBD1 agrees at 7 bases. This CDR3 spans 14 amino acids. Per germline, CDR1 MNHEY and CDR2 SVGAGI. V shed 6 bases and J 4 bases; nucleotides not matched to a gene: 8. CDR3 sequence: CASRSTGDGETQYF. In DNA form, the CDR3 reads TGTGCCAGCAGGTCTACAGGGGACGGAGAGACCCAGTACTTC.

The chain is built from TRBV6-5 and TRBJ1-4; 7 nucleotides match TRBD1. V lost 6 bases, J lost 14 bases, and 9 bases stayed unmatched. The CDR3 covers 12 residues. Germline CDR1 is MNHEY and CDR2 is SVGAGI. The CDR3 DNA follows: TGTGCCAGCAGCCCCAAGACAGGGTGGCTGTTTTTT. It yields the protein CASSPKTGWLFF.

V usage is TRBV30 and J usage is TRBJ2-6, with D unresolved. V shed 3 bases and J shed 0 bases, with 12 bases lying between them. Looked up from germline, CDR1 is GTSNPN and CDR2 is SVGIG (reference sequence). This CDR3 spans 16 amino acids. The CDR3 loop is CAWSPPFSSGANVLTF. The CDR3 DNA sequence: TGTGCCTGGAGCCCCCCCTTTAGCTCTGGGGCCAACGTCCTGACTTTC.

This clone was recorded once. The chain joins TRBV2 to TRBJ1-3; 10 bases are a match to TRBD1. With V trimmed by 6 bases and J by 4 bases, 6 bases remained unmatched. CDR1 is SNHLY and CDR2 is FYNNEI in the germline V gene. There are 15 residues in the CDR3. The CDR3 reads CASRAPGQGGNTIYF. CDR3 DNA: TGTGCCAGCAGGGCACCGGGACAGGGGGGAAACACCATATATTTT.